This T cell receptor beta chain emerged from a study of control samples from healthy donors and cancer patients. The repertoire was sequenced with immunoSEQ multiplex PCR; TCRdb's copy has only in-frame clones and lacks some. In the table there are approximately 170,000 clones, around nine tenths of which are singletons. Germline assignment: CDR1 SNHLY and CDR2 FYNNEI. This CDR3 region has 15 residues. With 1 base removed from V and 0 bases from J, the gap between germline ends came to 7 bases. The receptor was derived from a man aged 25 to 45 in good health. Sequencing was carried out using blood. This chain joins TRBV2 and TRBJ1-3, with no clear D. In nucleotides, the CDR3 is TGTGCCAGCAGTGAAGGCAGTCTCTCTGGAAACACCATATATTTT. This codes for CASSEGSLSGNTIYF.